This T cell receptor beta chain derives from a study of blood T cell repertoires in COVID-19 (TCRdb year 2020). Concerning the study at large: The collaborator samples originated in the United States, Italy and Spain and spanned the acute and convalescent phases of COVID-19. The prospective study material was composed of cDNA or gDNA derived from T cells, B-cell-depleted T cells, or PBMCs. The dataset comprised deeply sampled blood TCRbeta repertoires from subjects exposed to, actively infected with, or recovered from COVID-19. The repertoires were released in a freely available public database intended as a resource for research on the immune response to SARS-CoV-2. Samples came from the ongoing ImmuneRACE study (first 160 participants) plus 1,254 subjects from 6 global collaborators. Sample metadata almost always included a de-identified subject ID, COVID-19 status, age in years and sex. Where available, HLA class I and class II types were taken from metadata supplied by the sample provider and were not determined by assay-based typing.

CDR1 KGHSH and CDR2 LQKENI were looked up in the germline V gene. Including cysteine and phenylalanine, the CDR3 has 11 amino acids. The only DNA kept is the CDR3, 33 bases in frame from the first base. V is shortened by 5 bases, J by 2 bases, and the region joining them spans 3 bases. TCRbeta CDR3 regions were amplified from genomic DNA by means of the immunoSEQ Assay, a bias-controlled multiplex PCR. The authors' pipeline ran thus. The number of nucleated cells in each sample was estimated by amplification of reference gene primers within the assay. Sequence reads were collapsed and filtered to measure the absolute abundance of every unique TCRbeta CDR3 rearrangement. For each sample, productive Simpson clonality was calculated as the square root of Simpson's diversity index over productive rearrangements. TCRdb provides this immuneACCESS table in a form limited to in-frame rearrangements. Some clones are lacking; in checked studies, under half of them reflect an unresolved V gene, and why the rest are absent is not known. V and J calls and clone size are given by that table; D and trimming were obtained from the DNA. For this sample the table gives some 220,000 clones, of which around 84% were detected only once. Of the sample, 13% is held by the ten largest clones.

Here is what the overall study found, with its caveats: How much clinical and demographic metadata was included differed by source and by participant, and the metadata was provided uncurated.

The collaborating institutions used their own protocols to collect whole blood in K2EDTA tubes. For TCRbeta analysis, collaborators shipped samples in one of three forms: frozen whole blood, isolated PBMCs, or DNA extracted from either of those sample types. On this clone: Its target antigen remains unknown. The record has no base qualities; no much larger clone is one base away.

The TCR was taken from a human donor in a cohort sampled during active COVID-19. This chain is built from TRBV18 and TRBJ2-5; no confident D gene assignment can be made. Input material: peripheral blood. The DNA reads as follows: TGTGCCAGCTCATCGCAAGAGACCCAGTACTTC. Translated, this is CASSSQETQYF.